Each of the 23 T cell receptor beta chains below was sequenced from the same sample in a study of CD8 T cells in Susac syndrome. Random hexamers were used to reverse transcribe an amount of roughly 0.45 to 1 ug RNA. TCRdb fed the immunoSEQ multiplex PCR reads into MiXCR, producing one record per CDR3 protein. The top ten clones hold roughly 0.55% of a sample with some 65,000 distinct CDR3 sequences, over 85% of them seen once. The sequenced sample was CD8+ T cells from PBMCs. The receptor set was obtained from a human donor with multiple sclerosis.

The gene calls are TRBV29-1 and TRBJ2-7; D may be TRBD2 (6 bases). This CDR3 comprises 11 residues. With 6 bases removed from V and 3 bases from J, the gap between germline ends came to 9 bases. CDR1 and CDR2 from the germline V gene are SQVTM and ANQGSEA. The CDR3 is CSVRLDYEQYF. In DNA form, the CDR3 reads TGCAGCGTACGACTAGACTACGAGCAGTACTTC.

The gene calls are TRBV28 and TRBJ1-2; D call uncertain. The CDR3 has 14 residues. Trimming removed 2 bases from V and 6 bases from J, with 13 bases in between. The V gene's germline CDR1 is MDHEN and CDR2 SYDVKM. DNA for the CDR3: TGTGCCAGCAGTTTAGCCAGTGGTATTAATGGCTACACCTTC. Translating gives CASSLASGINGYTF.

V is TRBV13 and J is TRBJ2-7; D is uncertain. The V end lost 5 bases, the J end lost 5 bases, and 16 bases lay between the germline ends. Germline loops: CDR1 PRHDT, CDR2 FYEKMQ (reference sequence). The CDR3 is 14 amino acids. The CDR3: CASSLRVGLNEQYF. The CDR3 nucleotides are TGTGCCAGCAGCCTCCGGGTGGGTTTGAACGAGCAGTACTTC.

This sequence joins TRBV5-6 and TRBJ1-1, with D uncertain. Looked up from germline, CDR1 is SGHDT and CDR2 is YYEEEE. The CDR3 is 14 amino acids. Trimming left V 1 base short and J 0 bases short, with 7 bases between. The CDR3 region has the DNA TGTGCCAGCAGCTTGTTAGACTTGAACACTGAAGCTTTCTTT. It specifies CASSLLDLNTEAFF.

The gene calls are TRBV6-6 and TRBJ2-7, with unresolved D. V was pared by 10 bases and J by 4 bases, with 5 bases between. Germline V lookup: CDR1 MNHNY, CDR2 SVGAGI (reference sequence). The CDR3 consists of 9 residues. CDR3 residues: CATKYEQYF. CDR3 nucleotides: TGTGCCACCAAATACGAGCAGTACTTC.

The CDR3 here is CASSDGRGNYGYTF. The CDR3 DNA sequence: TGTGCCAGCAGCGATGGACGGGGGAACTATGGCTACACCTTC. This chain connects TRBV9 to TRBJ1-2; a possible D gene is TRBD1 (5 bases). The V and J ends lost 3 bases and 2 bases respectively, with 11 bases between them. The CDR3 consists of 14 residues. Germline V gene data show CDR1 as SGDLS and CDR2 as YYNGEE.

The chain is built from TRBV27 and TRBJ1-2, with D possibly matching TRBD1 (5 bases). Trimming took off 2 bases at V and 8 bases at J, with 12 bases between the two ends. CDR1 is MNHEY, CDR2 SMNVEV, per germline (reference sequence). The CDR3 has 13 residues. CDR3 protein: CASSLRGTGGYTF. CDR3 bases: TGTGCCAGCAGTTTACGAGGGACTGGCGGCTACACCTTC.

This chain joins TRBV11-2 and TRBJ2-3, with D unclear. The V end lost 5 bases, the J end lost 5 bases, and 8 bases lay between the germline ends. Looked up from germline, CDR1 is SGHAT and CDR2 is FQNNGV. The CDR3 spans 12 residues. The CDR3 reads CASSALEDTQYF. CDR3 nucleotides: TGTGCCAGCAGCGCTCTAGAAGATACGCAGTATTTT.

This chain connects TRBV27 to TRBJ2-7; perhaps TRBD1 as D (6 bases). There are 18 residues in the CDR3. Trimming pared 0 bases from V and 5 bases from J, leaving 23 bases between. The germline V gene encodes CDR1 MNHEY and CDR2 SMNVEV (reference sequence). The CDR3 coding sequence is TGTGCCAGCAGTTTATCCTCTGCAGGGGCGCCTGTTCTAAACGAGCAGTACTTC. It specifies CASSLSSAGAPVLNEQYF.

V is TRBV15 and J is TRBJ1-1, with no clear D. CDR3 length: 11 amino acids. In germline, CDR1 is LNHNV, CDR2 YYDKDF (reference sequence). Trimming removed 1 base from V and 8 bases from J, with 5 bases in between. The CDR3 is CATSRGSEAFF. CDR3 nucleotides: TGTGCCACCAGCAGAGGAAGCGAAGCTTTCTTT.

This sequence joins TRBV6-2 or TRBV6-3 and TRBJ2-7; the D gene is possibly TRBD2 (6 bases). CDR1 and CDR2 (germline): MNHEY, SVGEGT. V lost 8 bases, J lost 7 bases, and 15 bases lay in between. The CDR3 totals 12 residues. In DNA form, the CDR3 reads TGTGCCAGCCTTACTCCGACTAGGGAGCAGTACTTC. Its translation is CASLTPTREQYF.

This clonotype was seen just once. This chain connects TRBV4-3 to TRBJ2-2; D may be TRBD1 or TRBD2 (5 bases each). This CDR3 is 16 amino acids long. CDR1 LGHNA and CDR2 YSLEER come from the germline V gene. V was cut by 0 bases and J by 0 bases, with 8 bases left in between. Written as DNA, the CDR3 is TGCGCCAGCAGCCAAGACAGGGACCCGAACACCGGGGAGCTGTTTTTT. As protein: CASSQDRDPNTGELFF.

The V gene is TRBV20-1, the J gene TRBJ2-7, with 8 bases identical to TRBD1. Germline V gene data show CDR1 as DFQATT and CDR2 as SNEGSKA (reference sequence). This CDR3 is 13 amino acids long. V lost 6 bases, J lost 4 bases, and 8 bases stayed unmatched. The CDR3 is CSAQGQVSYEQYF. CDR3 DNA: TGCAGTGCACAGGGACAGGTGTCTTACGAGCAGTACTTC.

The rearrangement links TRBV5-1 to TRBJ2-7; 12 nucleotides align to TRBD1. The germline V gene has CDR1 SGHRS and CDR2 YFSETQ. CDR3 length equals 15 residues. V was clipped by 4 bases and J by 6 bases; unmatched bases: 8. The CDR3 DNA follows: TGCGCCAGCAGCCCACCGGGGACAGGGGGCGGCGAGCAGTACTTC. This codes for CASSPPGTGGGEQYF. Full variable domain (missing parts from reference TRBV5-1 and TRBJ2-7): KAGVTQTPRYLIKTRGQQVTLSCSPISGHRSVSWYQQTPGQGLQFLFEYFSETQRNKGNFPGRFSGRQFSNSRSEMNVSTLELGDSALYLCASSPPGTGGGEQYFGPGTRLTVT.

As DNA, the CDR3 is TGTGCCAGCGGGTGGGATACGGCTGGGGCCAACGTCCTGACTTTC. Protein sequence: CASGWDTAGANVLTF. The chain has TRBV27 and TRBJ2-6; no clear D. This CDR3 has 15 residues. V shed 8 bases and J shed 2 bases, with 13 bases lying between them. Germline CDR1 MNHEY, CDR2 SMNVEV (reference sequence). Supplemented by reference TRBV27 and TRBJ2-6, the full variable domain reads EAQVTQNPRYLITVTGKKLTVTCSQNMNHEYMSWYRQDPGLGLRQIYYSMNVEVTDKGDVPEGYKVSRKEKRNFPLILESPSPNQTSLYFCASGWDTAGANVLTFGAGSRLTVL.

V gene TRBV6-5 combines with J gene TRBJ2-1; no definite D call. Germline values: CDR1 MNHEY, CDR2 SVGAGI. Trimming removed 0 bases from V and 6 bases from J, with 6 bases in between. The CDR3 length is 13 residues. CDR3 in amino acids: CASSYSIGNEQFF. In DNA, the CDR3 is TGTGCCAGCAGTTACTCGATTGGCAATGAGCAGTTCTTC.

This chain links TRBV2 with TRBJ1-2; D unclear. Germline loops: CDR1 SNHLY, CDR2 FYNNEI. Trimming left V 4 bases short and J 8 bases short, with 2 bases between. This CDR3 comprises 9 residues. CDR3 protein: CASSGGYTF. In nucleotides, the CDR3 is TGTGCCAGCAGTGGGGGCTACACCTTC.

This rearrangement joins TRBV29-1 to TRBJ2-1, with 7 bases lining up with TRBD2. The V and J ends lost 2 bases and 8 bases, in that order; junction bases with no gene match: 9. Germline CDR1 reads SQVTM; CDR2 reads ANQGSEA. The length of the CDR3 is 14 residues. Here the CDR3 reads CSVELELATHEQFF. CDR3 in DNA: TGCAGCGTTGAATTGGAACTAGCGACCCATGAGCAGTTCTTC.

The gene calls are TRBV10-3 and TRBJ2-6; D might be TRBD1 or TRBD2, each matching 5 bases. CDR1 is ENHRY and CDR2 is SYGVKD in the germline V gene. Trimming stripped 2 bases from V and 0 bases from J, with 11 bases between. The CDR3 is 17 amino acids. As DNA, the CDR3 is TGTGCCATCAGTGAGGGGGGAGAGGGCTCTGGGGCCAACGTCCTGACTTTC. It is translated as CAISEGGEGSGANVLTF.

This clonotype has just one count. The chain employs TRBV4-1 and TRBJ1-2; 10 bases are shared with TRBD1. Germline V gene sequence: CDR1 MGHRA, CDR2 YSYEKL. J lost 4 bases, V lost 3 bases, and 5 bases had no gene match. This CDR3 has 15 amino acids. The DNA of the CDR3 is TGCGCCAGCAGCCAGGGGACAGGGGACCTCTATGGCTACACCTTC. Its protein product is CASSQGTGDLYGYTF.

The gene calls are TRBV20-1 and TRBJ2-2; 7 bases are a match to TRBD2. The germline CDR1 and CDR2 sequences are DFQATT and SNEGSKA (reference sequence). This CDR3 comprises 14 residues. V lost 0 bases, J lost 5 bases, and 3 bases stayed unmatched. This CDR3 reads CSAREDGGTGELFF. CDR3 sequence (DNA): TGCAGTGCTAGAGAGGACGGGGGGACCGGGGAGCTGTTTTTT.

This chain connects TRBV6-5 to TRBJ2-7, with unresolved D. V lost 0 bases to trimming and J lost 4 bases, with 16 bases between them. The CDR3 has 16 amino acids. CDR1 and CDR2 from the germline V gene are MNHEY and SVGAGI. The DNA for the CDR3 is TGTGCCAGCAGTTACTCGCCCCGGACGGTCGGGTACGAGCAGTACTTC. Translating gives CASSYSPRTVGYEQYF.

The genes are TRBV28 and TRBJ2-3; 13 bases agree with TRBD2. This CDR3 has 19 residues. The junction had 12 bases not matched to a gene; V was cut back by 3 bases and J by 3 bases. Germline values: CDR1 MDHEN, CDR2 SYDVKM. In nucleotides, the CDR3 is TGTGCCAGCAGTTTCAGACTAGCGGGAGGCCCTCTAACTACAGATACGCAGTATTTT. It translates to CASSFRLAGGPLTTDTQYF. Full variable domain (rest looked up from reference TRBV28 and TRBJ2-3): DVKVTQSSRYLVKRTGEKVFLECVQDMDHENMFWYRQDPGLGLRLIYFSYDVKMKEKGDIPEGYSVSREKKERFSLILESASTNQTSMYLCASSFRLAGGPLTTDTQYFGPGTRLTVL.